Each of the 2 T cell receptor beta chains below was sequenced from the same sample in a study of blood T cell repertoires in COVID-19. Repertoires were generated with immunoSEQ multiplex PCR, while TCRdb's copy carries only in-frame clones and drops some. This table holds 140,000 to 150,000 clones, approximately 80% found once. Sequenced input: peripheral blood. These receptors were taken from a human donor in a cohort sampled during active COVID-19.

The chain uses TRBV6-5 and TRBJ1-5; 9 positions match TRBD1. Germline V lookup: CDR1 MNHEY, CDR2 SVGAGI. V dropped 10 bases and J dropped 5; count of bases not matched to a gene: 6. The CDR3 is made up of 13 amino acids. In nucleotides, the CDR3 is TGTGCCATCGGACAGGGGTCAGATCAGCCCCAGCATTTT. Protein product: CAIGQGSDQPQHF.

The rearrangement uses TRBV5-1 and TRBJ1-6; the D gene is possibly TRBD1 (6 bases). Germline CDR1 reads SGHRS; CDR2 reads YFSETQ. This CDR3 contains 15 residues. V was clipped by 0 bases and J by 8 bases, with 12 bases between them. As DNA, the CDR3 is TGCGCCAGCAGCTTGGGCCAGGGGAGTGATTCACCCCTCCACTTT. Residues: CASSLGQGSDSPLHF.